This passage covers 6 T cell receptor beta chains from one sample sequenced in a study of T cell repertoires in cytomegalovirus infection. No antigen is known for these receptors. MiXCR was run by TCRdb on the reads, yielding one entry per CDR3 protein. This sample has hundreds of thousands of distinct CDR3 sequences, with around a third found just once. This specimen consisted of cultured PBMCs, obtained from culture after CMV antigen stimulation. The receptors here all came from a human donor in good health (CMV status not recorded). Some clones in this sample may be carry-over from other donors' samples.

The J gene is TRBJ2-2, the V gene TRBV20-1; D is undetermined. Trimming left V 6 bases short and J 1 base short, with 12 bases between. The V gene's germline CDR1 is DFQATT and CDR2 SNEGSKA (reference sequence). This CDR3 spans 14 amino acids. The CDR3 is CSARDGKNTGELFF. The CDR3 coding sequence is TGCAGTGCCCGTGACGGAAAGAACACCGGGGAGCTGTTTTTT.

This clonotype occurred a few times. V and J are TRBV7-2 and TRBJ2-1; no reliable D call. Trimming took off 1 base at V and 8 bases at J, with 12 bases between the two ends. In germline, CDR1 is SGHTA, CDR2 FQGNSA. The CDR3 extends over 14 amino acids. This CDR3 reads CASSLGLAGHEQFF. In DNA, the CDR3 is TGTGCCAGCAGCTTAGGACTCGCCGGCCATGAGCAGTTCTTC.

This rearrangement joins TRBV14 to TRBJ1-1, with 11 nucleotides matching TRBD1. The CDR3 extends over 19 amino acids. With V trimmed by 0 bases and J by 5 bases, 14 bases remained unmatched. The germline V gene has CDR1 SGHDN and CDR2 FVKESK. The CDR3 loop is CASSQDMLGTGGVRTEAFF. In DNA, the CDR3 is TGTGCCAGCAGCCAAGACATGTTGGGGACAGGGGGAGTACGGACTGAAGCTTTCTTT.

The chain employs TRBV10-3 and TRBJ1-3, with no clear D. This CDR3 spans 16 amino acids. The germline gives CDR1 ENHRY, CDR2 SYGVKD. Trimming pared 4 bases from V and 2 bases from J, leaving 15 bases between. Here the CDR3 reads CAISVKAVQPGNTIYF. The CDR3 coding sequence is TGTGCCATCAGTGTAAAGGCAGTACAACCTGGAAACACCATATATTTT.

The gene calls are TRBV20-1 and TRBJ2-7; possible D gene TRBD2, 5 bases. V lost 8 bases and J 4 bases, leaving 33 bases between the germline ends. The CDR3 sequence is 18 residues long. The germline CDR1 and CDR2 sequences are DFQATT and SNEGSKA (reference sequence). The CDR3 DNA sequence: TGCAGTTCACTCCCCCCTTCCGGTGGACTCCTCGGCGAATACGAGCAGTACTTC. Encoded protein: CSSLPPSGGLLGEYEQYF.

The chain uses TRBV7-6 and TRBJ2-6; D tentatively reads TRBD1 or TRBD2 (5 bases each). Trimming shortened V by 6 bases and J by 4 bases, and 13 bases separated the two germline ends. From germline, CDR1 is SGHVS and CDR2 FNYEAQ. The CDR3 has 15 amino acids. The CDR3 bases are TGTGCCAGCAGTATTCAGGGACCCGGGGCCAACGTCCTGACTTTC. Translating gives CASSIQGPGANVLTF.